This passage covers 2 T cell receptor beta chains from one sample sequenced in a study of cytomegalovirus exposure and HLA in healthy donors. Vbeta (60) and Jbeta (13) primers were used in the PCR. Measured with immunoSEQ multiplex PCR; TCRdb has only the in-frame clones, and not every one. The sample carries about 110,000 clones, 74% recorded once. Sequences were obtained from PBMCs. Source of these receptors: a man aged 45-65 years in good health and CMV-seropositive.

The rearrangement links TRBV19 to TRBJ1-4; no firm D call. This CDR3 is built from 14 residues. CDR1 LNHDA and CDR2 SQIVND come from the germline V gene (reference sequence). Trimming pared 3 bases from V and 8 bases from J, leaving 13 bases between. The chain's CDR3 is CASSMTGGREKLFF. CDR3 nucleotide sequence: TGTGCCAGTAGTATGACCGGCGGTCGGGAAAAACTGTTTTTT. Filled out from reference TRBV19 and TRBJ1-4, the complete variable domain reads DGGITQSPKYLFRKEGQNVTLSCEQNLNHDAMYWYRQDPGQGLRLIYYSQIVNDFQKGDIAEGYSVSREKKESFPLTVTSAQKNPTAFYLCASSMTGGREKLFFGSGTQLSVL.

The chain links TRBV19 to TRBJ2-2; 10 bases are shared with TRBD2. V was clipped by 10 bases and J by 6 bases; unmatched bases: 8. The CDR3 totals 14 residues. From germline, CDR1 is LNHDA and CDR2 SQIVND (reference sequence). The CDR3 nucleotides read TGTGCCACCTCTAGCGGGAGAGGGTCCGGGGAGCTGTTTTTT. Its protein is CATSSGRGSGELFF.